A selection of T cell receptor beta chains follows, all from one sample in a study of OX40 agonist ivuxolimab in advanced cancers. Clones were read by immunoSEQ multiplex PCR, and TCRdb kept only the in-frame ones, dropping some. Found here are approximately 82,000 clones, approximately 88% of them singletons; the top ten hold roughly 4.3%. The sample here was CD4+ or CD8+ T cells sorted from blood, taken in a trial of the OX40 agonist ivuxolimab. The receptors were sampled from an adult with an advanced solid tumor such as melanoma, head and neck, liver or kidney cancer. Each CDR3 is given with its conserved first and last residue. The size entry is marked missing in some rows and otherwise reads once, few, many or a size class.

V,size,CDR3
TRBV19,NA,CASSIGSGMGNQPQHF
TRBV5-1,NA,CASSFYGSQTDTQYF
TRBV7-9,NA,CASSYVTETQYF
TRBV2,NA,CASSAGSTGTDTQYF
TRBV5-1,few,CASSLDGTTNEKLFF
TRBV9,NA,CASSRQGTDTQYF
TRBV7-3,NA,CASSPQAGITDTQYF
TRBV27,once,CASSLSGGAGGTEAFF
TRBV28,NA,CAISGYSYEQYF
TRBV5-1,NA,CASSSIGETEAFF
TRBV5-4,NA,CASSQNLQDGNEQFF
TRBV7-9,NA,CASSLALGLAGGPGETQYF
TRBV7-9,NA,CASSLGVTKAGTDTQYF
TRBV6-1,few,CASSVGGSYEQYF
TRBV6-1,NA,CASSGANQPQHF
TRBV11-3,NA,CASSLGGGRGYTEAFF
TRBV15,medium-sized,CATSVNHQPQHF
TRBV2,NA,CASSLGQIGTDTQYF
TRBV6-6,NA,CASSYQGQADTQYF
TRBV6-5,NA,CASSFWTGGTEAFF
TRBV10-2,NA,CARGPESSYEQYF
TRBV6-5,NA,CASRKSLAGVYEQYF
TRBV4-2,NA,CASSQEVWREGGDTQYF
TRBV5-1,NA,CASSLGGTHYEQYF
TRBV2,NA,CASSEVVAQDTQYF
TRBV5-1,NA,CASSLGTEDTQYF
TRBV19,NA,CASSDRALGADTQYF
TRBV19,few,CASNPKGAGASSGANVLTF
TRBV19,NA,CATTGPSDYGYTF